This is a list of T cell receptor beta chains from one sample in a study of CD8+ T cells in alopecia areata. The repertoire was sequenced with immunoSEQ multiplex PCR; TCRdb's copy has only in-frame clones and lacks some. The sample lists about 200,000 clones, more than 45% seen once, with about 1.6% in the top ten. The starting material was CD4+ T cells sorted from blood, obtained at week 4, from a patient treated with tofacitinib. Source of these receptors: a human donor with alopecia areata. The CDR3 runs from the conserved cysteine through the conserved F or W. A D gene is named only where the DNA matches it firmly. Size is stated for part of the rows, as once, few or many counts, or as a class when the clone is expanded.

cdr3_aa cdr3_nt j_call clone_size v_call d_call
CASSQESRQALFF TGCGCCAGCAGCCAAGAGAGTAGGCAGGCGCTGTTTTTT TRBJ2-2 few TRBV4-1 .
CASSYRGNTEAFF TGTGCCAGCAGTTACAGGGGGAACACTGAAGCTTTCTTT TRBJ1-1 . TRBV25-1 TRBD1
CASMVGGFSTDTQYF TGTGCCAGCATGGTCGGGGGTTTTAGCACAGATACGCAGTATTTT TRBJ2-3 once TRBV5-6 .
CSVQKEGASGYTF TGCAGCGTCCAAAAAGAGGGGGCATCGGGCTACACCTTC TRBJ1-2 . TRBV29-1 TRBD1
CASSKGWESSYNEQFF TGTGCCAGCAGCAAAGGGTGGGAAAGCTCCTACAATGAGCAGTTCTTC TRBJ2-1 . TRBV14 .
CASSSKFGTPGLDEQFF TGTGCCAGCAGCTCCAAATTCGGTACGCCCGGTCTAGATGAGCAGTTCTTC TRBJ2-1 few TRBV5-6 .
CASSSTSWDIQYF TGTGCCAGCAGCTCGACATCATGGGACATTCAGTACTTC TRBJ2-4 . TRBV7-2 .
CATSRPGQGHQPQHF TGTGCCACCAGCAGACCTGGACAGGGGCATCAGCCCCAGCATTTT TRBJ1-5 . TRBV15 TRBD1
CAWSRGQGSSPLHF TGTGCCTGGAGTCGCGGACAGGGATCTTCACCCCTCCACTTT TRBJ1-6 few TRBV30 TRBD1
CSVLGRRGENIQYF TGCAGCGTTCTCGGACGGCGAGGGGAAAACATTCAGTACTTC TRBJ2-4 . TRBV29-1 .
CASSQEGLSYNEQFF TGCGCCAGCAGCCAAGAGGGCTTATCCTACAATGAGCAGTTCTTC TRBJ2-1 . TRBV4-3 .
CASSYSTLTGANVLTF TGTGCCAGCAGTTACTCGACACTTACTGGGGCCAACGTCCTGACTTTC TRBJ2-6 . TRBV6-5 .
CASTASGGVGNEQFF TGCGCCAGCACCGCTAGCGGGGGGGTTGGGAATGAGCAGTTCTTC TRBJ2-1 few TRBV4-1 TRBD2
CASSSSSVRQYF TGTGCCAGCAGTTCTAGTTCAGTACGGCAGTACTTC TRBJ2-7 . TRBV7-2 .
CAWKSGTGVSGANVLTF TGTGCCTGGAAGTCCGGGACAGGGGTCTCTGGGGCCAACGTCCTGACTTTC TRBJ2-6 . TRBV30 TRBD1
CASSLVGGSSPLHF TGTGCCAGCAGCTTAGTCGGGGGGAGTTCACCCCTCCACTTT TRBJ1-6 . TRBV7-2 .
CASSWDRGHSGNTIYF TGTGCCAGCAGCTGGGACAGGGGGCACTCTGGAAACACCATATATTTT TRBJ1-3 few TRBV5-6 TRBD1
CANPSLDPVGNTEAFF TGTGCCAACCCCTCCCTAGACCCAGTAGGGAACACTGAAGCTTTCTTT TRBJ1-1 few TRBV7-3 .
CSVSGLAGIYEQYF TGCAGCGTTTCGGGACTAGCGGGGATCTACGAGCAGTACTTC TRBJ2-7 . TRBV29-1 TRBD2
CASSTEPLQSGANVLTF TGTGCCAGTAGTACGGAGCCGCTGCAATCTGGGGCCAACGTCCTGACTTTC TRBJ2-6 . TRBV19 .
CSARPGQKEYF TGCAGTGCTAGACCCGGACAGAAAGAGTACTTC TRBJ2-7 few TRBV20-1 .
CASRRMDPTTQYF TGCGCCAGCAGACGTATGGATCCTACTACGCAGTATTTT TRBJ2-3 . TRBV23-1 .
CASSLDFYNEQFF TGTGCCAGCAGTTTAGACTTTTACAATGAGCAGTTCTTC TRBJ2-1 few TRBV27 .